One and the same sample provided the 18 T cell receptor beta chains below, sequenced in a study of T cell clones after liver transplantation. Using immunoSEQ multiplex PCR, the repertoire was profiled, and TCRdb retains in-frame clones only, with some absent. This table has tens of thousands of clones, about 70% appearing once. The material was CD4+ T cells from blood, obtained at the approximately 16-month timepoint. Receptor source: a human patient who received a liver transplant. The graft donor may account for some of the T cells.

The chain joins TRBV30 to TRBJ2-1; D is possibly TRBD1 or TRBD2 (5 bases each). V lost 4 bases and J lost 4, with 11 bases in between. Looked up from germline, CDR1 is GTSNPN and CDR2 is SVGIG (reference sequence). This CDR3 region has 13 residues. Written as DNA, the CDR3 is TGTGCCTGGATGTGGGACGAATACAATGAGCAGTTCTTC. Translation gives CAWMWDEYNEQFF.

This clone was observed a few times. The J gene is TRBJ1-2, the V gene TRBV19; the D gene is possibly TRBD1 (6 bases). Germline V lookup: CDR1 LNHDA, CDR2 SQIVND (reference sequence). This CDR3 region has 13 residues. Between the trimmed V and J ends, which lost 5 bases and 4 bases, there was a span of 11 bases. The DNA of the CDR3 is TGTGCCAGTAGTCGGGACAACTCCTATGGCTACACCTTC. Protein sequence: CASSRDNSYGYTF.

The chain uses TRBV6-5 and TRBJ2-7, with D perhaps TRBD2 (7 bases). V lost 1 base, J lost 0 bases, and 13 bases lay in between. Per germline, CDR1 MNHEY and CDR2 SVGAGI. The CDR3 has 16 amino acids. The CDR3 reads CASSYLRGASSYEQYF. The CDR3 DNA sequence: TGTGCCAGCAGTTACTTACGGGGGGCTAGCTCCTACGAGCAGTACTTC.

In its sample, this clone is medium-sized. CDR3: CASGLLAGPTGELFF. CDR3 bases: TGTGCTAGTGGTTTACTAGCGGGACCGACCGGGGAGCTGTTTTTT. V is TRBV12-5 and J is TRBJ2-2, with 10 bases aligning to TRBD2. The CDR3 consists of 15 residues. Germline V gives CDR1 LGHNT, CDR2 FRNRAP. The trim removed 3 bases at V and 5 bases at J, leaving 3 bases unmatched. The whole variable domain, remainder taken from reference TRBV12-5 and TRBJ2-2, is DARVTQTPRHKVTEMGQEVTMRCQPILGHNTVFWYRQTMMQGLELLAYFRNRAPLDDSGMPKDRFSAEMPDATLATLKIQPSEPRDSAVYFCASGLLAGPTGELFFGEGSRLTVL.

J is TRBJ2-1 and V is TRBV30; no firm D call. V was cut by 4 bases and J by 2 bases, with 6 bases left in between. The CDR3 covers 12 residues. Germline loops: CDR1 GTSNPN, CDR2 SVGIG (reference sequence). The CDR3 is CAWTPPYNEQFF. The CDR3 coding sequence is TGTGCCTGGACCCCACCCTACAATGAGCAGTTCTTC.

A few counts support this clone. V gene TRBV5-8 combines with J gene TRBJ2-3, with TRBD1 matching 7 bases. This CDR3 has 15 amino acids. V lost 0 bases, J lost 2 bases, and 3 bases stayed unmatched. Germline CDR1 reads SGHTS; CDR2 reads YDEGEE. CDR3 region: CASSLGTGYTDTQYF. The CDR3 bases are TGTGCCAGCAGCTTGGGGACAGGATACACAGATACGCAGTATTTT. The whole variable domain, filled in from reference TRBV5-8 and TRBJ2-3, reads EAGVTQSPTHLIKTRGQQATLRCSPISGHTSVYWYQQALGLGLQFLLWYDEGEERNRGNFPPRFSGRQFPNYSSELNVNALELEDSALYLCASSLGTGYTDTQYFGPGTRLTVL.

The CDR3 nucleotides read TGTGCCAGCAGCCGAGGGGACCAAGAGACCCAGTACTTC. Amino acids: CASSRGDQETQYF. The rearrangement links TRBV7-2 to TRBJ2-5; D is possibly TRBD1 or TRBD2 (5 bases each). The CDR3 is 13 residues long. CDR1 is SGHTA, CDR2 FQGNSA, per germline. The V gene lost 5 bases and the J gene lost 0 bases, with 7 bases spanning the gap.

The chain carries TRBV19 and TRBJ1-6; no clear D gene. Trimming cost V 8 bases and J 7 bases, with 18 bases left between them. Germline V gene lookup returns CDR1 LNHDA and CDR2 SQIVND (reference sequence). The CDR3 is 15 residues long. The CDR3 bases are TGTGCCAGTCACCTTACCGGGGAGGTCAATTCACCCCTCCACTTT. The encoded protein is CASHLTGEVNSPLHF.

The chain couples TRBV5-6 to TRBJ2-5; D might be TRBD1 (5 bases). Per germline, CDR1 SGHDT and CDR2 YYEEEE. The CDR3 runs to 15 residues. Trimming stripped 0 bases from V and 2 bases from J, with 11 bases between. The CDR3 nucleotides read TGTGCCAGCAGCTTGGGTTTTGACAGTCAAGAGACCCAGTACTTC. Protein: CASSLGFDSQETQYF. The whole variable domain, remainder taken from reference TRBV5-6 and TRBJ2-5, is DAGVTQSPTHLIKTRGQQVTLRCSPKSGHDTVSWYQQALGQGPQFIFQYYEEEERQRGNFPDRFSGHQFPNYSSELNVNALLLGDSALYLCASSLGFDSQETQYFGPGTRLLVL.

CDR3: CASSIGERETQYF. DNA of the CDR3: TGTGCCAGTAGTATAGGTGAGAGAGAGACCCAGTACTTC. The chain carries TRBV19 and TRBJ2-5, with D uncertain. V lost 1 base, J lost 4 bases, and 7 bases lay in between. The germline V gene has CDR1 LNHDA and CDR2 SQIVND (reference sequence). CDR3 length: 13 amino acids. The full variable domain, in which reference TRBV19 and TRBJ2-5 provide the parts outside the CDR3, is DGGITQSPKYLFRKEGQNVTLSCEQNLNHDAMYWYRQDPGQGLRLIYYSQIVNDFQKGDIAEGYSVSREKKESFPLTVTSAQKNPTAFYLCASSIGERETQYFGPGTRLLVL.

There are a few counts of this clone. The chain links TRBV4-2 to TRBJ2-7, with 12 bases fitting TRBD2. The trim removed 0 bases at V and 7 bases at J, leaving 4 bases unmatched. Germline CDR1 and CDR2: LGHNA and YNFKEQ. The CDR3 spans 15 residues. The CDR3 nucleotides are TGTGCCAGCAGCCAAGAAACTAGCGGGGGGAGTGAGCAGTACTTC. As protein: CASSQETSGGSEQYF.

The chain joins TRBV11-3 to TRBJ2-3; D uncertain. Germline assignment: CDR1 SGHNT and CDR2 YENEEA. The CDR3 extends over 13 amino acids. The germline V and J ends were trimmed by 5 bases and 0 bases, with 6 bases remaining between them. The CDR3 loop reads CASSRASTDTQYF. The CDR3 coding sequence is TGTGCCAGCAGCCGAGCAAGCACAGATACGCAGTATTTT. Full variable domain (remainder filled in from reference TRBV11-3 and TRBJ2-3): EAGVVQSPRYKIIEKKQPVAFWCNPISGHNTLYWYLQNLGQGPELLIRYENEEAVDDSQLPKDRFSAERLKGVDSTLKIQPAELGDSAVYLCASSRASTDTQYFGPGTRLTVL.

The chain is built from TRBV23-1 and TRBJ2-7; 7 bases map to TRBD1. TRBV23-1 is reported as an ORF; its role is uncertain. The length of the CDR3 is 14 residues. V lost 11 bases, J lost 1 base, and 11 bases stayed unmatched. In DNA, the CDR3 is TGCGCCTGTTCGGGCAGGGGGTTTTCCTACGAGCAGTACTTC. It is translated as CACSGRGFSYEQYF.

CDR3 residues: CASSIAYDRYGYTF. The DNA of the CDR3 is TGTGCCAGTAGTATAGCATATGACCGCTATGGCTACACCTTC. This chain links TRBV19 with TRBJ1-2, with D uncertain. Per germline, CDR1 LNHDA and CDR2 SQIVND (reference sequence). V was shortened by 1 base and J by 4 bases, with 10 bases between the two germline ends. The CDR3 sequence is 14 residues long.

This clone was counted a few times. The chain carries TRBV5-4 and TRBJ2-5; 9 bases align to TRBD1. Germline V CDR1 and CDR2: SGHNT, YYREEE (reference sequence). V shed 5 bases, J shed 5 bases, and the junction held 7 bases outside the gene matches. The CDR3 length is 14 residues. The CDR3 DNA follows: TGTGCCAGCAGTCAACAGGGGGCCAGTGAGACCCAGTACTTC. Its protein is CASSQQGASETQYF.

The chain employs TRBV6-5 and TRBJ2-2; 8 bases line up with TRBD2. With 0 bases clipped from V and 2 bases from J, the junction kept 2 bases outside the gene matches. The CDR3 runs to 16 residues. Germline CDR1 is MNHEY and CDR2 is SVGAGI. CDR3 loop: CASSYSTSGNTGELFF. The CDR3 coding sequence is TGTGCCAGCAGTTACTCCACTAGCGGTAACACCGGGGAGCTGTTTTTT.

The V and J genes are TRBV7-2 and TRBJ1-5; 7 bases are a match to TRBD1. J gave up 6 bases and V 5 bases, and 13 bases lay outside the gene matches. The germline V gene encodes CDR1 SGHTA and CDR2 FQGNSA. CDR3 length: 16 amino acids. In DNA form, the CDR3 reads TGTGCCAGCAGCCTACTTACAGGGGCGTCAGGTCAGCCCCAGCATTTT. Protein sequence: CASSLLTGASGQPQHF.

V is TRBV27 and J is TRBJ1-4; no firm D call. With 7 bases removed from V and 0 bases from J, the gap between germline ends came to 12 bases. CDR1 MNHEY and CDR2 SMNVEV come from the germline V gene (reference sequence). The CDR3 spans 15 residues. This CDR3 reads CASKSNIATNEKLFF. CDR3 sequence (DNA): TGTGCCAGCAAGAGTAATATTGCAACTAATGAAAAACTGTTTTTT. The entire variable domain, with the rest obtained from reference TRBV27 and TRBJ1-4, is as follows: EAQVTQNPRYLITVTGKKLTVTCSQNMNHEYMSWYRQDPGLGLRQIYYSMNVEVTDKGDVPEGYKVSRKEKRNFPLILESPSPNQTSLYFCASKSNIATNEKLFFGSGTQLSVL.